The source of this T cell receptor beta chain is a study of blood T cells in healthy people across ages. Study outcomes and limitations: A roughly linear fall in TCR beta diversity per million T cells was seen with increasing age. PBMCs left unsorted prevented a conclusive naive versus antigen-experienced comparison. Compared with aged donors, long-lived donors showed fewer expanded clones, suggesting selection.

CDR3 size: 17 residues. CDR1 and CDR2 (germline): SNHLY, FYNNEI. V lost 6 bases, J lost 7 bases, and 24 bases lay in between. Worth noting for this clonotype: Its antigen remains unidentified.

Together with a sample-barcoded 5' primer, a J-beta primer mix was included in a second PCR lasting roughly 6 to 12 cycles. From each sample, at least 2.5 million paired-end reads containing CDR3 were obtained. TCRdb re-called the 5' RACE reads with MiXCR, one entry per CDR3 protein. The sample carries hundreds of thousands of distinct CDR3 sequences, around 48% recorded once. V usage is TRBV2 and J usage is TRBJ1-4, with a possible D match to TRBD1 (6 bases). The TCR comes from a man aged 25-40 years in good health. Sequenced: blood. The CDR3 nucleotides are TGTGCCAGCAGGGAATCCGGGGGCGGCTTTGGGGGTGAAAAACTGTTTTTT. Protein: CASRESGGGFGGEKLFF.